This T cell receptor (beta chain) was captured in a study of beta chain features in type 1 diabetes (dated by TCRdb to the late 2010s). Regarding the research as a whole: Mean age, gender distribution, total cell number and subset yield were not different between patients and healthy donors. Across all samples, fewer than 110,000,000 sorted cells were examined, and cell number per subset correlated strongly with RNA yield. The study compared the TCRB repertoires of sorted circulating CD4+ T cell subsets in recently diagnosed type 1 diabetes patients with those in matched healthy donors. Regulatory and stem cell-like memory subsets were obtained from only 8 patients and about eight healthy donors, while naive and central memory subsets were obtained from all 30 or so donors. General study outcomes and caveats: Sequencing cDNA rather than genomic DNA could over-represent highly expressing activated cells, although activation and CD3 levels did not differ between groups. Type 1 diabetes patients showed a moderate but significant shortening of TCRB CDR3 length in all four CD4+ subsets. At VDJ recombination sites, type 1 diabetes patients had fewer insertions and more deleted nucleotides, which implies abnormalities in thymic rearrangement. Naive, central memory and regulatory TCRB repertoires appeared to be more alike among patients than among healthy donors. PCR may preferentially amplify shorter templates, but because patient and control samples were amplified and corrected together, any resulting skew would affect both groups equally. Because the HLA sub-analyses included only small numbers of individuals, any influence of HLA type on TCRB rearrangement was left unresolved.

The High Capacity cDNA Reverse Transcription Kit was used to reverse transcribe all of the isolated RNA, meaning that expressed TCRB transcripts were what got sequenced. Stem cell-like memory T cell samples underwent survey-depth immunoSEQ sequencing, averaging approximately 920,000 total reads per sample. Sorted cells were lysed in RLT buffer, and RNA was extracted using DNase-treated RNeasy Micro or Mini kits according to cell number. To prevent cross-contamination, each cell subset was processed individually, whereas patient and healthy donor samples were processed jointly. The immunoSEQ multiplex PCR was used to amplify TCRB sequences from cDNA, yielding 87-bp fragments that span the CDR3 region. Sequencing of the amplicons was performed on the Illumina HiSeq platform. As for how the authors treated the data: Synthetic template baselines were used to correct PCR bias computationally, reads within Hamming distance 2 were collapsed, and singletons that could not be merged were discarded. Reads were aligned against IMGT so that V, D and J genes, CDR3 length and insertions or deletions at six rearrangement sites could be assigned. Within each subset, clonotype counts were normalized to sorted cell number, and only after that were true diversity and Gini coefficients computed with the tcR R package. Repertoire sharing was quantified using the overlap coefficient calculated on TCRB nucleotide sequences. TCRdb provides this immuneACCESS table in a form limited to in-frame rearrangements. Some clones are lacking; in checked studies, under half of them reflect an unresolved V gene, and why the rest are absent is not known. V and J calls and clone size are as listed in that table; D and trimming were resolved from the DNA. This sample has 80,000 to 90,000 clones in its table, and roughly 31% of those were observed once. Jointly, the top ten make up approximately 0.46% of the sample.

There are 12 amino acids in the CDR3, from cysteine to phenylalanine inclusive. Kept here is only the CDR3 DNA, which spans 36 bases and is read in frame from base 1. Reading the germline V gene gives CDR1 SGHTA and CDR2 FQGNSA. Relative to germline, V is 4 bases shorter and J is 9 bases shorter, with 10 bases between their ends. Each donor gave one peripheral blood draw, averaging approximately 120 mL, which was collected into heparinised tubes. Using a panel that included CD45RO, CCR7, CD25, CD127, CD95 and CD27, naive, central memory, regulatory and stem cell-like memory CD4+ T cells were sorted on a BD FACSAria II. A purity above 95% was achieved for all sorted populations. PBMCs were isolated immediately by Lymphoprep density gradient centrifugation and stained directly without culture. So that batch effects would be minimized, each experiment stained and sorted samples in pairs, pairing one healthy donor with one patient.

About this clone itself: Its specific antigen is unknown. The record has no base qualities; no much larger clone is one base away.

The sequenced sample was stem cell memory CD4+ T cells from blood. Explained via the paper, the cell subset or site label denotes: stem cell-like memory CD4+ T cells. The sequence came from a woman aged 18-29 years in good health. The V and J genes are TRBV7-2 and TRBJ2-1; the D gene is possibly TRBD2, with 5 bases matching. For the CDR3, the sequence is CASSSLAGEQFF. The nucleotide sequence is TGTGCCAGCAGCTCGCTAGCTGGTGAGCAGTTCTTC.